What follows are 18 T cell receptor beta chains derived from one specimen sequenced in a study of blood T cell repertoires in COVID-19. Generated by immunoSEQ multiplex PCR, the TCRdb table keeps only in-frame clones and is missing some. The sample consists of some 90,000 clones, around nine tenths of them appearing once. Sequenced sample: peripheral blood. These receptors were taken from a man aged 50 to 59 with acute or convalescent COVID-19.

This clone was seen once. The V call is TRBV5-1, the J call TRBJ1-1, with 7 bases identical to TRBD1. Per the germline V gene, CDR1 is SGHRS and CDR2 is YFSETQ. The CDR3 is made up of 14 amino acids. The V gene end was trimmed by 6 bases and the J gene end by 4 bases; junction bases not matched to a gene: 9. The CDR3 DNA is TGCGCCAGCACCCCCGGGGCAGGGGGCACTGAAGCTTTCTTT. Translated, it gives CASTPGAGGTEAFF. The entire variable domain, with the rest obtained from reference TRBV5-1 and TRBJ1-1, is as follows: KAGVTQTPRYLIKTRGQQVTLSCSPISGHRSVSWYQQTPGQGLQFLFEYFSETQRNKGNFPGRFSGRQFSNSRSEMNVSTLELGDSALYLCASTPGAGGTEAFFGQGTRLTVV.

The chain uses TRBV6-5 and TRBJ1-5; maybe TRBD1 (6 bases). Germline CDR1 is MNHEY and CDR2 is SVGAGI. V lost 6 bases to trimming and J lost 0 bases, with 12 bases between them. The CDR3 runs to 15 residues. The CDR3 DNA reads as TGTGCCAGCAGACTAGGGGGATATAGCAATCAGCCCCAGCATTTT. Translating it yields CASRLGGYSNQPQHF.

This clone was counted between two and nine times. This chain joins TRBV7-7 and TRBJ1-1; the D is unclear. CDR1 and CDR2 (germline): SSHAT, FNYEAQ (reference sequence). The V gene lost 4 bases and the J gene lost 0 bases, with 6 bases spanning the gap. The CDR3 contains 13 residues. CDR3 nucleotides: TGTGCCAGCAGCTCCTCAGTGAACACTGAAGCTTTCTTT. Translating gives CASSSSVNTEAFF. The entire variable domain, with the rest obtained from reference TRBV7-7 and TRBJ1-1, is as follows: GAGVSQSPRYKVTKRGQDVTLRCDPISSHATLYWYQQALGQGPEFLTYFNYEAQPDKSGLPSDRFSAERPEGSISTLTIQRTEQRDSAMYRCASSSSVNTEAFFGQGTRLTVV.

The chain recombines TRBV2 with TRBJ2-7, with a weak D call TRBD2 (5 bases). The CDR3 is 13 residues long. V lost 7 bases and J lost 7, with 17 bases in between. Germline V gene lookup returns CDR1 SNHLY and CDR2 FYNNEI. The CDR3 region has the DNA TGTGCCAGCACTAGTGGGCCGGGGATGGAGCAGTACTTC. This gives the protein CASTSGPGMEQYF.

The chain joins TRBV7-2 to TRBJ2-1; 12 nucleotides match TRBD2. With 1 base clipped from V and 7 bases from J, the junction kept 5 bases outside the gene matches. The CDR3 is made up of 16 amino acids. Germline loops: CDR1 SGHTA, CDR2 FQGNSA. The CDR3 bases are TGTGCCAGCAGCTTAGGATTACTAGCGGGGGGAAATGAGCAGTTCTTC. Translation gives CASSLGLLAGGNEQFF.

This clone was found once. The chain recombines TRBV9 with TRBJ1-2; D gene unclear. The CDR3 spans 13 residues. CDR1 and CDR2 (germline): SGDLS, YYNGEE. Between the trimmed V and J ends, which lost 4 bases and 8 bases, there was a span of 15 bases. In nucleotides, the CDR3 is TGTGCCAGCAGCCCGGGTTACACCGTGGGCTACACCTTC. Translated, it gives CASSPGYTVGYTF.

The V and J genes are TRBV1 and TRBJ1-5; TRBD1, the table's D call, lacks a check against the DNA. TRBV1 is reported as a pseudogene. The CDR3 is 14 amino acids. The CDR3 nucleotides are TGCACCAGCGCACAGGGACGGGGAGATCAGCCCCAGCATTTT. This translates into CTSAQGRGDQPQHF.

The chain has TRBV24-1 and TRBJ2-3; TRBD1 matches at 7 bases. Germline lookup yields CDR1 KGHDR and CDR2 SFDVKD. V lost 2 bases to trimming and J lost 4 bases; unmatched junction nucleotides: 8. The CDR3 has 16 amino acids. The CDR3 sequence is CATSDSDRVWSDTQYF. Here the CDR3 DNA reads TGTGCCACCAGTGATTCCGACAGGGTTTGGTCAGATACGCAGTATTTT.

J is TRBJ1-2 and V is TRBV2; 10 bases align to TRBD1. With V trimmed by 10 bases and J by 6 bases, 8 bases remained unmatched. CDR3 length: 13 amino acids. The V gene's germline CDR1 is SNHLY and CDR2 FYNNEI. This CDR3 is CANKDRGLDGYTF. For the CDR3, the DNA is TGTGCCAACAAAGACAGGGGGCTAGATGGCTACACCTTC.

This clone occurred once. This chain uses TRBV7-8 with TRBJ2-2; TRBD1 is a possible D gene (7 bases). The germline V and J ends were trimmed by 3 bases and 5 bases, with 13 bases remaining between them. This CDR3 is 15 amino acids long. The V gene's germline CDR1 is SGHVS and CDR2 FQNEAQ. CDR3 sequence reads: CASSFNRGGTGELFF. The CDR3 DNA is TGTGCCAGCAGCTTTAACAGGGGAGGAACCGGGGAGCTGTTTTTT.

V and J are TRBV5-6 and TRBJ1-6; D is ambiguous. Trimming removed 1 base at V and 7 bases at J, with 9 bases between. This CDR3 has 14 amino acids. Germline loops: CDR1 SGHDT, CDR2 YYEEEE. In nucleotides, the CDR3 is TGTGCCAGCAGCTTGAGCAGGTCGAATTCACCCCTCCACTTT. This sequence encodes CASSLSRSNSPLHF.

V gene TRBV25-1 combines with J gene TRBJ2-3, with no clear D. Per germline, CDR1 MGHDK and CDR2 SYGVNS. CDR3 length: 15 amino acids. Trimming pared 4 bases from V and 4 bases from J, leaving 15 bases between. CDR3 bases: TGTGCCAGCAGTGGAAGCCTCCTCGGGTCAGATACGCAGTATTTT. It translates to CASSGSLLGSDTQYF.

This clone was seen a single time. J is TRBJ2-7 and V is TRBV29-1; 9 positions match TRBD1. The V gene's germline CDR1 is SQVTM and CDR2 ANQGSEA. This CDR3 comprises 14 residues. V was clipped by 4 bases and J by 0 bases; unmatched bases: 4. CDR3 in amino acids: CSVVGTGLSYEQYF. The DNA of the CDR3 is TGCAGCGTTGTGGGGACAGGGCTCTCCTACGAGCAGTACTTC.

The gene calls are TRBV7-9 and TRBJ2-5; 9 bases map to TRBD2. The V gene's germline CDR1 is SEHNR and CDR2 FQNEAQ (reference sequence). Trimming cost V 1 base and J 1 base; bases outside gene matches: 4. The CDR3 length is 16 residues. The CDR3 DNA reads as TGTGCCAGCAGCTTAGTAGGAGCGGGGGGCCAAGAGACCCAGTACTTC. This codes for CASSLVGAGGQETQYF.

CDR3 nucleotide sequence: TGCGCCAGCAGCTTGGAGACAGGCTATGGCTACACCTTC. This gives the protein CASSLETGYGYTF. V usage is TRBV5-1 and J usage is TRBJ1-2, with D possibly TRBD1 on 6 matching bases. There are 13 residues in the CDR3. Per the germline V gene, CDR1 is SGHRS and CDR2 is YFSETQ. Trimming took 0 bases from V and 4 from J, leaving 7 bases between them.

This rearrangement joins TRBV19 to TRBJ1-2; 7 bases map to TRBD1. CDR1 and CDR2 from the germline V gene are LNHDA and SQIVND (reference sequence). V lost 5 bases, J lost 4 bases, and 4 bases stayed unmatched. This CDR3 is 13 amino acids long. CDR3 in amino acids: CASSPDRLYGYTF. The DNA for the CDR3 is TGTGCCAGTAGTCCGGACAGGCTCTATGGCTACACCTTC.

V gene TRBV5-1 combines with J gene TRBJ2-1, with D possibly TRBD1 on 5 matching bases. CDR1 and CDR2 from the germline V gene are SGHRS and YFSETQ. The CDR3 sequence is 13 residues long. V gave up 0 bases and J gave up 6 bases, with 7 bases separating them. This CDR3 is CASSLDRLNEQFF. The CDR3 coding sequence is TGCGCCAGCAGCTTGGACAGGCTCAATGAGCAGTTCTTC.

The chain uses TRBV7-3 and TRBJ2-1; TRBD2 aligns across 8 bases. Germline CDR1 SGHTA, CDR2 FQGTGA. The CDR3 has 15 residues. Trimming removed 2 bases from V and 9 bases from J; junction bases left unmatched: 9. CDR3 DNA sequence: TGTGCCAGCAGCTTATCAGGCGGGGGGATGGGTGAGCAGTTCTTC. Translation gives CASSLSGGGMGEQFF.